Listed below are T cell receptor beta chains from one sample, sequenced in a study of monozygotic twins with inflammatory bowel disease. TCRdb re-called the 5' RACE reads and gives one entry per CDR3 protein, without DNA. The sample holds approximately 400,000 distinct CDR3 sequences. What was sequenced was blood. Receptor source: a human donor with ulcerative colitis or Crohn's disease, or a healthy co-twin of an affected twin (not recorded which). Each CDR3 is given with its conserved first and last residue.

J: TRBJ2-3
V: TRBV5-1
CDR3: CASSLEGSPLHTQYF

J: TRBJ1-6
V: TRBV6-1
CDR3: CASRVDSSPLHF

J: TRBJ1-1
V: TRBV29-1
CDR3: CSVDIGGGNTEAFF

J: TRBJ2-1
V: TRBV30
CDR3: CAWSEKYEQFF

J: TRBJ1-5
V: TRBV7-9
CDR3: CASSFGTGISNQPQHF

J: TRBJ1-1
V: TRBV6-1
CDR3: CASSEALGGTEAFF

J: TRBJ2-1
V: TRBV5-5
CDR3: CASRIGGGSYNEQFF

J: TRBJ1-5
V: TRBV6-2/TRBV6-3
CDR3: CASSYRTGGDRQPQHF

J: TRBJ2-1
V: TRBV7-2
CDR3: CASSLEAAQVNEQFF

J: TRBJ1-2
V: TRBV13
CDR3: CASSLVGQGYYGYTF

J: TRBJ2-5
V: TRBV3-1
CDR3: CASRQAGEETQYF

J: TRBJ2-1
V: TRBV12-3/TRBV12-4
CDR3: CASSRRVTGDNEQFF

J: TRBJ2-7
V: TRBV29-1
CDR3: CSVTVWSSYEQYF

J: TRBJ1-4
V: TRBV12-3/TRBV12-4
CDR3: CASSPGGLVGKLFF

J: TRBJ1-2
V: TRBV11-2
CDR3: CASSAGEYREGYFYGYTF

J: TRBJ2-3
V: TRBV5-4
CDR3: CASSLAKRGGAVTDTQYF

J: TRBJ2-5
V: TRBV20-1
CDR3: CSARLWGGETQYF

J: TRBJ1-1
V: TRBV5-1
CDR3: CASSPSGQGSEAFF

J: TRBJ2-2
V: TRBV4-3
CDR3: CASSQVGRGANTGELFF

J: TRBJ1-5
V: TRBV19
CDR3: CASTDVGSNQPQHF

J: TRBJ2-7
V: TRBV5-1
CDR3: CASSFGQGAREQYF

J: TRBJ1-2
V: TRBV19
CDR3: CASSSTQGIYGYTF

J: TRBJ2-1
V: TRBV30
CDR3: CACTGTSGYNEQFF

J: TRBJ2-1
V: TRBV6-2/TRBV6-3
CDR3: CASRTTSGITSYNEQFF

J: TRBJ1-5
V: TRBV15
CDR3: CATSSPPGRVNQPQHF

J: TRBJ2-5
V: TRBV5-1
CDR3: CASSAKFRDTYQETQYF

J: TRBJ2-1
V: TRBV10-2
CDR3: CASSVATEQFF

J: TRBJ2-3
V: TRBV20-1
CDR3: CSASSSSIFLTDTQYF

J: TRBJ2-7
V: TRBV7-6
CDR3: CASSKLAERYEQYF

J: TRBJ2-7
V: TRBV5-1
CDR3: CASSLEPRYEQYF

J: TRBJ2-2
V: TRBV6-5
CDR3: CASSSTRDGELFF

J: TRBJ2-3
V: TRBV2
CDR3: CASRNGGTSGSTDTQYF

J: TRBJ2-3
V: TRBV29-1
CDR3: CSVDIVADTQYF

J: TRBJ1-2
V: TRBV6-1
CDR3: CASRGGQGVYGYTF

J: TRBJ1-4
V: TRBV20-1
CDR3: CSARAPSEKLFF

J: TRBJ2-1
V: TRBV7-9
CDR3: CASSLVGGIEQFF

J: TRBJ2-6
V: TRBV27
CDR3: CASSLTISSGANVLTF

J: TRBJ1-2
V: TRBV28
CDR3: CASIPPDPGRYYGYTF

J: TRBJ1-1
V: TRBV10-3
CDR3: CATHSGTGGFISEAFF

J: TRBJ2-7
V: TRBV6-6
CDR3: CASRTSSGEQYF

J: TRBJ2-7
V: TRBV28
CDR3: CASSHLGGYEQYF

J: TRBJ2-1
V: TRBV6-5
CDR3: CASSYSPSYNEQFF

J: TRBJ2-2
V: TRBV7-9
CDR3: CASTSPGAAITGELFF

J: TRBJ2-7
V: TRBV5-1
CDR3: CASQPGLDLSEQYF

J: TRBJ2-3
V: TRBV24-1
CDR3: CATSEPPGQREGDKQYF

J: TRBJ2-2
V: TRBV11-1
CDR3: CASSPSRLYTGELFF

J: TRBJ1-1
V: TRBV4-3
CDR3: CASSPQSLGNTEAFF

J: TRBJ2-5
V: TRBV20-1
CDR3: CSAREIGGSGGETQYF

J: TRBJ1-2
V: TRBV19
CDR3: CASSGQDYGYTF

J: TRBJ2-1
V: TRBV3-1
CDR3: CASTLSEKRNEQFF